This TCR beta chain derives from a study of shared clonotypes between healthy human individuals. Notes on the study in general: Large depth notwithstanding, sorted-subset sequencing proved incomplete by rarefaction.

On this clone: The antigen is not known.

The protocol was immunoSEQ multiplex PCR, while the TCRdb copy is restricted to in-frame clones and leaves out a portion. The top ten clones hold around 24% of a sample with some 740,000 clones, roughly 92% of them seen once. CD45RO negativity and positive selection for CCR7 defined naive CD8 cells, a population that excluded terminally differentiated effector memory CD45RA+ cells. The length of the CDR3 is 15 residues. CDR1 and CDR2 from the germline V gene are MNHEY and SMNVEV (reference sequence). V was clipped by 4 bases and J by 6 bases; unmatched bases: 8. The TCR comes from a man aged 30 to 45 in good health. The chain employs TRBV27 and TRBJ2-1; 8 bases line up with TRBD2. The material sequenced was naive CD8+ T cells sorted from blood. This chain's CDR3 is CASSYKRESFNEQFF. In DNA, the CDR3 is TGTGCCAGCAGTTACAAGCGGGAGAGTTTCAATGAGCAGTTCTTC.